The entry that follows covers one T cell receptor (beta chain) sequence. Trimming pared 8 bases from V and 3 bases from J, leaving 14 bases between. The germline CDR1 and CDR2 sequences are SGHTA and FQGNSA. The CDR3 runs 14 residues. One entry per CDR3 protein, called by TCRdb with MiXCR from the 5' RACE reads. There are 400,000 to 500,000 distinct CDR3 sequences in the sample; more than 15% occur only once, and under 25% lies in the top ten. This entry is derived from a study of T-cell memory formation after mild COVID-19. J is TRBJ1-5 and V is TRBV7-2; possible D gene TRBD1, 5 bases. The receptor's source is a man aged 18 to 29 who had mild COVID-19 (a few samples of this study predate the infection). Cell type and time point are not known. The sequencing sample was made of PBMCs or a T cell subset sorted from them (not recorded which). The CDR3 region is CASHLVGDNQPQHF. The CDR3 region has the DNA TGTGCCAGCCACCTGGTGGGGGACAATCAGCCCCAGCATTTT.